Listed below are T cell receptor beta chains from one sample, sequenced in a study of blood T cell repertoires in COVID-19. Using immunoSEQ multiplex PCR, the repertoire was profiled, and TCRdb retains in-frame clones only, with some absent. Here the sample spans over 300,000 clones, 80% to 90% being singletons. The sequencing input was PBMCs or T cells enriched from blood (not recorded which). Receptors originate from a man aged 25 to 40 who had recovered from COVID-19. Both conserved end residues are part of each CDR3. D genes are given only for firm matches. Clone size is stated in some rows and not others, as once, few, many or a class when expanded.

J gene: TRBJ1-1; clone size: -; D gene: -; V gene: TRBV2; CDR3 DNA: TGTGCCAGCAGTGAAGAGATTGGTACTTTGAACACTGAAGCTTTCTTT; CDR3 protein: CASSEEIGTLNTEAFF
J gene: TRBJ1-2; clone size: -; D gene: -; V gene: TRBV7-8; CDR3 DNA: TGTGCCAGCAGCTTAACTTCAGCGGGGGACTATGGCTACACCTTC; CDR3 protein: CASSLTSAGDYGYTF
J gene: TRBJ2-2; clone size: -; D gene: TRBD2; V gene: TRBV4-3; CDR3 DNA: TGCGCCAGCAGCCAAGTACTAGCGGGGGCGACGAACACCGGGGAGCTGTTTTTT; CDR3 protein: CASSQVLAGATNTGELFF
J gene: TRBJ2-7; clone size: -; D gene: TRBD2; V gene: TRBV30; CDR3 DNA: TGTGCCTGGAGTGTTTTAAGACTAGCGGGGGGGGCCTACGAGCAGTACTTC; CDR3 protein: CAWSVLRLAGGAYEQYF
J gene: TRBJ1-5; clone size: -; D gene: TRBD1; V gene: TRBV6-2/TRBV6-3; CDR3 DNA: TGTGCCAGCAGTTACGGATTGACAGGGGGTGACAATCAGCCCCAGCATTTT; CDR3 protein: CASSYGLTGGDNQPQHF
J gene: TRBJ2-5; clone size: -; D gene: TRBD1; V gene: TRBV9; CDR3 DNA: TGTGCCAGCAGCGTAGCTACCGGCAGGGGGGAGACCCAGTACTTC; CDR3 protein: CASSVATGRGETQYF
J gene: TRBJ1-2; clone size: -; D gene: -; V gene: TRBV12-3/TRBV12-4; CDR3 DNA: TGTGCCAGCAGTGAACACAGGGCTGGCTACACCTTC; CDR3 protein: CASSEHRAGYTF
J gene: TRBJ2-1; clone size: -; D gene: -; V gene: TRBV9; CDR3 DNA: TGTGCCAGCAGCCCAAGGACAAGGTACAATGAGCAGTTCTTC; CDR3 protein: CASSPRTRYNEQFF
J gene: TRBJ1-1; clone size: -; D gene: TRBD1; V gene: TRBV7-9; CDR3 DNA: TGTGCCAGCAGCTTAACAGGGGGCACTGAAGCTTTCTTT; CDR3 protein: CASSLTGGTEAFF
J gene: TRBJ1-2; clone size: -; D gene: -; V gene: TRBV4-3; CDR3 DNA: TGCGCCAGCAGCCAAGATGTCGAGTACTATGGCTACACCTTC; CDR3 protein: CASSQDVEYYGYTF
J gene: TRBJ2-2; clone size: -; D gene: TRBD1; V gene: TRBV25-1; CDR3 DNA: TGTGCCAGCAGTGAATCGACAGGGATAAGATCCGGGGAGCTGTTTTTT; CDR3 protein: CASSESTGIRSGELFF
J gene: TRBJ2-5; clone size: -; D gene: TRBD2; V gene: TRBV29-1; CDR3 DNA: TGCAGCGTTGCGGCTAGCGGGGGGCGCGAGACCCAGTACTTC; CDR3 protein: CSVAASGGRETQYF
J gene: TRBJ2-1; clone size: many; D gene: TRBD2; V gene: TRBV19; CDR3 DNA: TGTGCCAGTAGTCCCCCGAGCGGGGGACGCAATGAGCAGTTCTTC; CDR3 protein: CASSPPSGGRNEQFF
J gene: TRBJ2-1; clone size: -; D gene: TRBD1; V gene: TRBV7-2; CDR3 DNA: TGTGCCAGCAGCCCAACCGGGACAGGAGTCCCTGTTGAGCAGTTCTTC; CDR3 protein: CASSPTGTGVPVEQFF
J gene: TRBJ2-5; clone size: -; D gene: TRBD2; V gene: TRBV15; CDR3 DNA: TGTGCCACCAGCTTCGCGGGGGTAGAGACCCAGTACTTC; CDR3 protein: CATSFAGVETQYF
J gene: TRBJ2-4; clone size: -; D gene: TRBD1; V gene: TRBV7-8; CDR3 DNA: TGTGCCAGCAGCTTAGGGACAGGGGTCAAAAACATTCAGTACTTC; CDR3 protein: CASSLGTGVKNIQYF
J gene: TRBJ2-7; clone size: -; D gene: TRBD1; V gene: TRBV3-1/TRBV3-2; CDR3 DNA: TGTGCCAGCAGCCAAGGGACAGGGGGCTACGAGCAGTACTTC; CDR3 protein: CASSQGTGGYEQYF